The rows below give T cell receptor beta chains drawn from one sample of a study of T-cell reconstitution after alpha-beta-depleted transplantation in children. TCRdb re-called the PCR reads through MiXCR, storing one row per CDR3 protein. The table shows under 300,000 distinct CDR3 sequences, with over 9.5% occurring only once. Sequencing used PBMCs from the stem cell graft donor, obtained from the stem cell graft. The receptors come from a human donor who donated a stem cell graft to a child with SCID. Each CDR3 is given with its conserved first and last residue. The order of the fields is J gene, V gene, D gene, clone size, CDR3 protein, CDR3 DNA. D genes are given only for firm matches. The size entry is marked missing in some rows and otherwise reads once, few, many or a size class.

>TRBJ2-2|TRBV5-5|NA|few
CASSLEHGTATGELFF
TGTGCCAGCAGCTTAGAGCACGGAACGGCCACCGGGGAGCTGTTTTTT
>TRBJ2-2|TRBV20-1|TRBD2|many
CSAPLAGASNTGELFF
TGCAGTGCGCCACTAGCGGGGGCTTCGAACACCGGGGAGCTGTTTTTT
>TRBJ2-2|TRBV5-1|NA|many
CASSFPVANTGELFF
TGCGCCAGCAGCTTTCCCGTAGCGAACACCGGGGAGCTGTTTTTT
>TRBJ1-5|TRBV6-5|NA|few
CASSLWGDLNQPQHF
TGTGCCAGCAGCCTTTGGGGAGACCTAAATCAGCCCCAGCATTTT
>TRBJ2-5|TRBV4-1|TRBD2|few
CASSHGSGGSQSETQYF
TGCGCCAGCAGCCACGGTAGCGGGGGGTCTCAGAGTGAGACCCAGTACTTC
>TRBJ1-1|TRBV7-2|NA|NA
CASSLEYLWRTEAFF
TGTGCCAGCAGCTTAGAGTACCTGTGGCGGACTGAAGCTTTCTTT
>TRBJ1-5|TRBV6-1|TRBD1|many
CASSAGQGGPNQPQHF
TGTGCCAGCAGTGCTGGACAGGGAGGTCCGAATCAGCCCCAGCATTTT
>TRBJ2-7|TRBV4-3|NA|many
CASSQDARGALEQYF
TGCGCCAGCAGCCAAGATGCCAGGGGGGCCCTGGAGCAGTACTTC
>TRBJ1-1|TRBV20-1|NA|many
CSATLPGTPNTEAFF
TGCAGTGCGACCCTTCCCGGGACTCCGAACACTGAAGCTTTCTTT
>TRBJ1-1|TRBV5-1|NA|many
CASSLDPGNTEAFF
TGCGCCAGCAGCTTGGATCCGGGGAACACTGAAGCTTTCTTT
>TRBJ1-1|TRBV3-1|TRBD1|NA
CASKSGGTEAFF
TGTGCCAGCAAGTCAGGGGGCACTGAAGCTTTCTTT
>TRBJ2-1|TRBV20-1|TRBD2|many
CSASASGGAHEQFF
TGCAGTGCTAGTGCTAGCGGGGGGGCCCATGAGCAGTTCTTC
>TRBJ2-3|TRBV29-1|TRBD2|many
CSVEDRGLAGGPSTDTQYF
TGCAGCGTTGAAGATCGGGGACTAGCGGGGGGTCCCAGCACAGATACGCAGTATTTT
>TRBJ1-6|TRBV11-2|NA|many
CASSLVPGDASPLHF
TGTGCCAGCAGCTTAGTTCCCGGAGACGCATCGCCCCTCCACTTT
>TRBJ2-5|TRBV24-1|TRBD2|many
CATSDGGEETQYF
TGTGCCACCAGTGATGGGGGGGAAGAGACCCAGTACTTC
>TRBJ1-2|TRBV7-2|NA|few
CASSSPAGGGYTF
TGTGCCAGCAGCTCACCCGCGGGAGGTGGCTACACCTTC
>TRBJ1-3|TRBV18|TRBD1|NA
CASSPTGESGNTISF
TGTGCCAGCTCACCGACAGGGGAATCTGGAAACACCATATCTTTT
>TRBJ1-1|TRBV14|NA|many
CASRLGRLNTEAFF
TGTGCCAGCCGTTTGGGACGGCTAAACACTGAAGCTTTCTTT
>TRBJ2-5|TRBV7-2|TRBD2|many
CASSLVGSGGLQETQYF
TGTGCCAGCAGCTTAGTGGGTAGCGGGGGCCTCCAAGAGACCCAGTACTTC
>TRBJ2-1|TRBV5-1|TRBD2|many
CASSFTAGGSYNEQFF
TGCGCCAGCAGCTTTACAGCGGGGGGCTCCTACAATGAGCAGTTCTTC
>TRBJ1-1|TRBV7-2|NA|few
CASSTRGGMNTEAFF
TGTGCCAGCAGCACCCGGGGGGGAATGAACACTGAAGCTTTCTTT
>TRBJ1-5|TRBV6-2/TRBV6-3|NA|many
CASSQGIGQPQHF
TGTGCCAGCAGTCAGGGAATCGGTCAGCCCCAGCATTTT
>TRBJ2-7|TRBV5-1|TRBD1|many
CASSLGQGGEQYF
TGCGCCAGCAGCTTAGGACAGGGCGGCGAGCAGTACTTC
>TRBJ2-1|TRBV3-1|TRBD2|many
CASSVPRLAGGYNEQFF
TGTGCCAGCAGCGTTCCCCGACTAGCGGGGGGCTACAATGAGCAGTTCTTC
>TRBJ2-2|TRBV5-1|NA|few
CASSTAGTPNTGELFF
TGCGCCAGCAGCACCGCCGGGACACCGAACACCGGGGAGCTGTTTTTT
>TRBJ1-6|TRBV3-1|NA|NA
CASSQGQARPLHF
TGTGCCAGCAGCCAAGGTCAGGCTCGGCCCCTCCACTTT
>TRBJ2-1|TRBV20-1|TRBD1|few
CSVHPGTGRNEQFF
TGCAGTGTACACCCCGGGACAGGGCGAAATGAGCAGTTCTTC
>TRBJ2-1|TRBV12-3/TRBV12-4|TRBD2|many
CASNKRGASYNEQFF
TGTGCCAGCAACAAGCGGGGCGCCTCCTACAATGAGCAGTTCTTC
>TRBJ2-1|TRBV7-3|TRBD1|many
CASSLNNRGDEQFF
TGTGCCAGCAGCCTAAACAACAGGGGGGATGAGCAGTTCTTC
>TRBJ1-1|TRBV12-3/TRBV12-4|NA|many
CASSFVLRGGLKTMNTEAFF
TGTGCCAGCAGTTTCGTATTACGTGGTGGACTTAAAACCATGAACACTGAAGCTTTCTTT
>TRBJ1-4|TRBV7-6|NA|many
CASSLGWQGGEKLFF
TGTGCCAGCAGCCTAGGGTGGCAGGGAGGTGAAAAACTGTTTTTT
>TRBJ2-7|TRBV10-3|TRBD1|many
CAIRADRGGDEQYF
TGTGCCATCAGGGCCGACAGGGGGGGCGACGAGCAGTACTTC
>TRBJ2-2|TRBV7-8|NA|few
CASSHTLSSTGELFF
TGTGCCAGCAGCCACACCCTGAGTTCCACCGGGGAGCTGTTTTTT
>TRBJ2-7|TRBV20-1|NA|many
CSALIGTLDEQYF
TGCAGTGCACTTATTGGGACTTTAGACGAGCAGTACTTC
>TRBJ1-4|TRBV7-2|TRBD1|many
CASSLVRDRNEKLFF
TGTGCCAGCAGCTTGGTCCGGGACAGAAATGAAAAACTGTTTTTT
>TRBJ1-4|TRBV5-1|NA|NA
CASSPRTDINEKLFF
TGCGCCAGCAGCCCGCGGACAGATATTAATGAAAAACTGTTTTTT
>TRBJ2-7|TRBV20-1|NA|many
CSARRGGADEQYF
TGCAGTGCTAGGAGGGGGGGGGCCGACGAGCAGTACTTC
>TRBJ1-2|TRBV3-1|NA|many
CASSHADPFYGYTF
TGTGCCAGCAGCCACGCGGACCCATTCTATGGCTACACCTTC
>TRBJ2-7|TRBV20-1|NA|many
CSASGGTNRDGTPRGYYGQYF
TGCAGTGCTAGCGGTGGGACCAACAGGGATGGGACGCCAAGGGGCTATTACGGGCAGTACTTC
>TRBJ2-7|TRBV19|NA|many
CASSKGTRDKYF
TGTGCCAGTAGTAAGGGAACGCGGGACAAGTACTTC
>TRBJ2-1|TRBV5-1|TRBD2|many
CASSLLAGGPGNEQFF
TGCGCCAGCAGTCTTCTAGCGGGGGGGCCCGGCAATGAGCAGTTCTTC
>TRBJ2-1|TRBV20-1|TRBD2|many
CSGSGSYNEQFF
TGCAGTGGGAGCGGGAGCTACAATGAGCAGTTCTTC
>TRBJ1-2|TRBV18|NA|few
CASSPLAGGYTF
TGTGCCAGCTCACCCCTGGCGGGCGGCTACACCTTC
>TRBJ2-5|TRBV6-5|NA|once
CASSSTRGRTETQYF
TGTGCCAGCAGTTCCACCCGAGGGCGCACGGAGACCCAGTACTTC
>TRBJ2-5|TRBV20-1|NA|many
CSAREASQETQYF
TGCAGTGCTAGAGAGGCCAGCCAAGAGACCCAGTACTTC